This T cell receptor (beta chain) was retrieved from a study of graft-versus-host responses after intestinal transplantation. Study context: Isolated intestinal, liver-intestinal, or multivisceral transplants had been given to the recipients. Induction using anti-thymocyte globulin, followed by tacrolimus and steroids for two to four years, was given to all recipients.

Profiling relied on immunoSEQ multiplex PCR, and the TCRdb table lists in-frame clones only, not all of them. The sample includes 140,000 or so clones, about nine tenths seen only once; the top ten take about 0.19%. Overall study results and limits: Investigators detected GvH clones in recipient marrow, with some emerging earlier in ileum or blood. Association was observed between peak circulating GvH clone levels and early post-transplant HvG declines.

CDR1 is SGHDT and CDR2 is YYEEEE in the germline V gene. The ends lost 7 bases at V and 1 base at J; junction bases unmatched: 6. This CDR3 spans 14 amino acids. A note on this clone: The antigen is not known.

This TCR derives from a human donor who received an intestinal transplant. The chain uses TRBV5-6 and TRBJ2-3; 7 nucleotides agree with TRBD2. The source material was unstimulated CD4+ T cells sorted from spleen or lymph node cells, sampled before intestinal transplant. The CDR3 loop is CASGIAGRTDTQYF. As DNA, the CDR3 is TGTGCCAGCGGTATAGCGGGCCGCACAGATACGCAGTATTTT. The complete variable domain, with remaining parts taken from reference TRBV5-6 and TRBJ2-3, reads DAGVTQSPTHLIKTRGQQVTLRCSPKSGHDTVSWYQQALGQGPQFIFQYYEEEERQRGNFPDRFSGHQFPNYSSELNVNALLLGDSALYLCASGIAGRTDTQYFGPGTRLTVL.